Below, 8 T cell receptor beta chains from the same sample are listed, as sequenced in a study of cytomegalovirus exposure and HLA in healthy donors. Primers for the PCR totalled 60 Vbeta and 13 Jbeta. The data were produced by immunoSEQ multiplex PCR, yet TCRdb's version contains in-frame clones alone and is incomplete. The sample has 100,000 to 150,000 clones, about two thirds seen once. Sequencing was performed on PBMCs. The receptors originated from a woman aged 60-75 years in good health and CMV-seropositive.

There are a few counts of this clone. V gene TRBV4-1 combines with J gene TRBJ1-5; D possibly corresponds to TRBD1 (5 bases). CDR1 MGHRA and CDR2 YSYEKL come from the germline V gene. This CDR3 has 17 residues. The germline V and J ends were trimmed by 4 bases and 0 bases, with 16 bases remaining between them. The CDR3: CASSPGGRGHSNQPQHF. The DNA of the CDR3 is TGCGCCAGCAGCCCGGGAGGGAGGGGTCATAGCAATCAGCCCCAGCATTTT.

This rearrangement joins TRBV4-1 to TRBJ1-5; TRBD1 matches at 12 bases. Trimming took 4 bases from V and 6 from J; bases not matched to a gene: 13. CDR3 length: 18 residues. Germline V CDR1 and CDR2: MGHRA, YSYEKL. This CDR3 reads CASSRLTGTGGFGQPQHF. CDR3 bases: TGCGCCAGCAGCCGATTGACCGGGACAGGGGGCTTCGGTCAGCCCCAGCATTTT.

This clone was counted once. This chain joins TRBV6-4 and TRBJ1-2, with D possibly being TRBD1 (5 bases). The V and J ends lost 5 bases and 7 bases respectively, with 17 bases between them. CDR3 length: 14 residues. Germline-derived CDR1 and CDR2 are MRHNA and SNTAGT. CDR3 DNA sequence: TGTGCCAGCAGTTCGGAGGGTTGGGGCGGTGGCTACACCTTC. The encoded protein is CASSSEGWGGGYTF.

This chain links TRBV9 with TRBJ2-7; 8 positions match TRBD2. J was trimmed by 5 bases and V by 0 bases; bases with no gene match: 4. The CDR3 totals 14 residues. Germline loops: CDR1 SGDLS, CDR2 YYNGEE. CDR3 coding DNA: TGTGCCAGCAGCGTAGCGGGGGGGGCTGACGAGCAGTACTTC. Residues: CASSVAGGADEQYF.

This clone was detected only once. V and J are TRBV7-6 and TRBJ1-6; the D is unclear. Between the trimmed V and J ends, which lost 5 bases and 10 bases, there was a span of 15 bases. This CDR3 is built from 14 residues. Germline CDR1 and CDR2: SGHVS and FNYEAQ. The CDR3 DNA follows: TGTGCCAGCAGCCCCGGCGGGGTTAGGTCACCCCTCCACTTT. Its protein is CASSPGGVRSPLHF.

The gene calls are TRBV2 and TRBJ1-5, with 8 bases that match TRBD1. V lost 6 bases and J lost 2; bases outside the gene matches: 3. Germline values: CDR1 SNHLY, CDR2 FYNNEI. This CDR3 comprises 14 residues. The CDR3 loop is CASSKDRGNQPQHF. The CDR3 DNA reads TGTGCCAGCAGCAAGGACAGGGGCAATCAGCCCCAGCATTTT.

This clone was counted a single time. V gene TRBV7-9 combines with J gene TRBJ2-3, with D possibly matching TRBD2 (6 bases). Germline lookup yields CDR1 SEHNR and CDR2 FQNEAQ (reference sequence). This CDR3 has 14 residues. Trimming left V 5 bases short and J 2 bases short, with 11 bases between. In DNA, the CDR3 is TGTGCCAGCAGCGCCCGGGACTTCACAGATACGCAGTATTTT. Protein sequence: CASSARDFTDTQYF.

The chain's CDR3 is CASSPTGANTEAFF. The CDR3, as DNA: TGTGCCAGCTCACCTACAGGGGCGAACACTGAAGCTTTCTTT. J is TRBJ1-1 and V is TRBV18; TRBD1 matches at 7 bases. This CDR3 has 14 amino acids. CDR1 KGHSH and CDR2 LQKENI come from the germline V gene. V trimming: 3 bases; J trimming: 1 base; junction bases outside the gene matches: 2.